This entry is about one T cell receptor beta chain. It lacks a known antigen. Per-base qualities were not stored, and no clone one base away is much larger. TCRbeta CDR3 regions were amplified from genomic DNA using the immunoSEQ Assay, a bias-controlled multiplex PCR. The study's own analysis went as follows. The number of nucleated cells in each sample was estimated by amplification of reference gene primers within the assay. Sequence reads were collapsed and filtered to measure the absolute abundance of every unique TCRbeta CDR3 rearrangement. For each sample, productive Simpson clonality was calculated by taking the square root of Simpson's diversity index across productive rearrangements. The table was pulled from immuneACCESS by TCRdb, which kept in-frame rearrangements only. Such tables lose some clones; where checked, under half of the loss comes from unresolved V genes, and the rest has no known cause. V and J calls and clone size are those listed in that table; D and trimming were worked out from the DNA. A total of about 250,000 clones appear in this sample, just over 85% of them only once. 3% of the sample belongs to the ten largest clones.

The sample belongs to a study of blood T cell repertoires in COVID-19 (dated by TCRdb to about 2020). General notes on the study: Collaborator samples came from the United States, Italy and Spain and covered acute and convalescent phases of COVID-19. A freely available public database, intended as a resource for researchers studying the immune response to SARS-CoV-2, is where the repertoires were released. The samples were drawn from two sources: the first 160 participants of the ongoing ImmuneRACE study, and 950 to 1,500 subjects contributed by 6 global collaborators. The prospective study material was composed of cDNA or gDNA derived from T cells, B-cell-depleted T cells, or PBMCs. HLA class I and class II types, where available, came from metadata supplied by the sample provider rather than from assay-based typing. Sample metadata almost always included a de-identified subject ID, COVID-19 status, age in years and sex. Subjects who had been exposed to COVID-19, were actively infected with it, or had recovered from it provided the deeply sampled blood TCRbeta repertoires that made up the dataset.

Study-wide conclusions, independent of this receptor: Clinical and demographic metadata were provided uncurated, with the amount varying by source and participant.

Spanning cysteine to phenylalanine, the CDR3 consists of 18 amino acids. The read is trimmed to its CDR3 DNA, 54 bases read in frame from base 1. V gives up 3 bases and J gives up 2 bases, and the segment between their germline ends measures 20 bases. For CDR1 and CDR2, the germline V gene (reference sequence) lists DFQATT and SNEGSKA. Whole blood was collected in K2EDTA tubes by collaborating institutions according to the institutions' own protocols. For TCRbeta analysis, collaborators shipped samples in one of three forms: frozen whole blood, isolated PBMCs, or DNA extracted from either of those sample types.

The source of this sequence is a woman younger than 45 with active or convalescent COVID-19. Sequencing was performed on peripheral blood. This sequence uses TRBV20-1 and TRBJ1-6; the D gene is not confidently resolved. Here the CDR3 is given as CSASRLPGRAAYNSPLHF. The bases read TGCAGTGCTAGTCGTCTGCCGGGGAGGGCCGCCTATAATTCACCCCTCCACTTT.